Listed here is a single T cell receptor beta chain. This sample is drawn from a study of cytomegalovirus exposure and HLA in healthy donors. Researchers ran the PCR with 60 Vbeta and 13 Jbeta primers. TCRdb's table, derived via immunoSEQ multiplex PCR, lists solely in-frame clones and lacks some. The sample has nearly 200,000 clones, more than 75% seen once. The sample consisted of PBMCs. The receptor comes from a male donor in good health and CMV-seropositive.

CDR3 DNA sequence: TGTGCCAGCAGGGGGACAGCCGGAAACACCATATATTTT. It encodes CASRGTAGNTIYF. V gene TRBV2 combines with J gene TRBJ1-3; TRBD1 matches 7 bases. Germline-derived CDR1 and CDR2 are SNHLY and FYNNEI. V was clipped by 6 bases and J by 4 bases; unmatched bases: 3. CDR3 length: 13 amino acids.